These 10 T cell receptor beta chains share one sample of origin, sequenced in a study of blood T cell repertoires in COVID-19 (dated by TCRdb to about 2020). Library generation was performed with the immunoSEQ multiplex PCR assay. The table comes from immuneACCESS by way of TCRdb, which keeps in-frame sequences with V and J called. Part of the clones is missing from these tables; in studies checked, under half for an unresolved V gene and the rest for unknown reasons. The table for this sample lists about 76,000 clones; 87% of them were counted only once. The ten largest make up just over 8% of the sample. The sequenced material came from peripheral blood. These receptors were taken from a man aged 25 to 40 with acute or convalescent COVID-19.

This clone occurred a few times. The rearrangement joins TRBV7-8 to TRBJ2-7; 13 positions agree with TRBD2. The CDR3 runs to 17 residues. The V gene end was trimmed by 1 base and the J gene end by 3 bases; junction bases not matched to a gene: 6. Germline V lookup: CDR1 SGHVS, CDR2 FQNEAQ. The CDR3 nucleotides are TGTGCCAGCAGCTTAGAACTAGCGGGAGGGCCCCACTACGAGCAGTACTTC. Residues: CASSLELAGGPHYEQYF.

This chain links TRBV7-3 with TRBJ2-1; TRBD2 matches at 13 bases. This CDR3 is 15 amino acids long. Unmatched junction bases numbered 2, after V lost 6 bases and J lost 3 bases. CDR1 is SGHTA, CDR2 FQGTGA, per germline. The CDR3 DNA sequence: TGTGCCAGCAGACTAGCGGGAGGGAACTACAATGAGCAGTTCTTC. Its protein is CASRLAGGNYNEQFF. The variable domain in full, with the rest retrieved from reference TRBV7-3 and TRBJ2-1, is GAGVSQTPSNKVTEKGKYVELRCDPISGHTALYWYRQSLGQGPEFLIYFQGTGAADDSGLPNDRFFAVRPEGSVSTLKIQRTERGDSAVYLCASRLAGGNYNEQFFGPGTRLTVL.

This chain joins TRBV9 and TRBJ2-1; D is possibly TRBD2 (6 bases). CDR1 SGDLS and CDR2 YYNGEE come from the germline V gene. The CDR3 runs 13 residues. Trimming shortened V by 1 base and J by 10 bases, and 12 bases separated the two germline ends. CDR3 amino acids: CASSVQEGGEQFF. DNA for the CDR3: TGTGCCAGCAGCGTACAGGAGGGCGGAGAGCAGTTCTTC.

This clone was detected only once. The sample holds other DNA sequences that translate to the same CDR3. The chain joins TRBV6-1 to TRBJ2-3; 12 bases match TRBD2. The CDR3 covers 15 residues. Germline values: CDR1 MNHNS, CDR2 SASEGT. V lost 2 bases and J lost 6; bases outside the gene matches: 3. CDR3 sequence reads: CASSELAGGPDTQYF. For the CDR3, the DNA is TGTGCCAGCAGTGAACTAGCGGGAGGGCCCGATACGCAGTATTTT.

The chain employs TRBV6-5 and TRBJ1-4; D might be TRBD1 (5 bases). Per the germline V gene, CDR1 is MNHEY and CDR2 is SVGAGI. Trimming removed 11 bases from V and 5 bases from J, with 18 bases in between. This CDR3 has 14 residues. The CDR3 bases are TGTGCCTCCTCGGTGAAGCCAGGGAATGAAAAACTGTTTTTT. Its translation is CASSVKPGNEKLFF.

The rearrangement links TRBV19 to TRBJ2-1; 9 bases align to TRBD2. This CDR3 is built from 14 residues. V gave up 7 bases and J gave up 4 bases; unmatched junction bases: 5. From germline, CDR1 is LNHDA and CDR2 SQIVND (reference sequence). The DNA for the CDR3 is TGTGCCAGTACTCCTAGCGGGATTTACAATGAGCAGTTCTTC. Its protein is CASTPSGIYNEQFF.

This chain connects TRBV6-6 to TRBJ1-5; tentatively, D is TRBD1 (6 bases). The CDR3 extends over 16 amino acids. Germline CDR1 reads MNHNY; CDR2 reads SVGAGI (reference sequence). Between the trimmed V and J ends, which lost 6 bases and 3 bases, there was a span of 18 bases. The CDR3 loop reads CASRRAGTPLNQPQHF. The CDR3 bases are TGTGCCAGCAGGAGGGCCGGGACACCACTCAATCAGCCCCAGCATTTT.

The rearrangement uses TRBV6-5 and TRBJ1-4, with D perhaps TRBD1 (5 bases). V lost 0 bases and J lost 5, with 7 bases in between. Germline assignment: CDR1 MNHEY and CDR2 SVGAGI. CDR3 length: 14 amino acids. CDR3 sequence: CASSYSAGNEKLFF. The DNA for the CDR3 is TGTGCCAGCAGTTACTCGGCAGGGAATGAAAAACTGTTTTTT.

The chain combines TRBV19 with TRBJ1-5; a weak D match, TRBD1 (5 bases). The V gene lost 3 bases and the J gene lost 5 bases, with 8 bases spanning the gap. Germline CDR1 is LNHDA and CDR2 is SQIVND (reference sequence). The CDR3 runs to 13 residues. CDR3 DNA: TGTGCCAGTAGTATCCTAGGGGATCAGCCCCAGCATTTT. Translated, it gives CASSILGDQPQHF.

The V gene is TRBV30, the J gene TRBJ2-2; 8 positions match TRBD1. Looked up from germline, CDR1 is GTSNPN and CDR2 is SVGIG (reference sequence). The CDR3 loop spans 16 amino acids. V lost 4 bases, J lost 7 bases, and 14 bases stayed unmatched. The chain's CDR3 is CAWTGRQGHIGGELFF. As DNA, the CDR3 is TGTGCCTGGACAGGGAGACAGGGGCATATCGGCGGGGAGCTGTTTTTT.